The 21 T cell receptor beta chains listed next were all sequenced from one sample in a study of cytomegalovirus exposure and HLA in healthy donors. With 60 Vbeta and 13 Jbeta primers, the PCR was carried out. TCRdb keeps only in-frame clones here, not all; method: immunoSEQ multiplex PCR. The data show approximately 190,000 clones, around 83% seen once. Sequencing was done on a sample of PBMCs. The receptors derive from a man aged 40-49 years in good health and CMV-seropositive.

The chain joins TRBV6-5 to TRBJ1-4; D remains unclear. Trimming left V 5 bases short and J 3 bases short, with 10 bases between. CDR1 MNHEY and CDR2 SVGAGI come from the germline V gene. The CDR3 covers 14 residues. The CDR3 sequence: CASSPSRANEKLFF. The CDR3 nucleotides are TGTGCCAGCAGTCCCTCGCGAGCTAATGAAAAACTGTTTTTT.

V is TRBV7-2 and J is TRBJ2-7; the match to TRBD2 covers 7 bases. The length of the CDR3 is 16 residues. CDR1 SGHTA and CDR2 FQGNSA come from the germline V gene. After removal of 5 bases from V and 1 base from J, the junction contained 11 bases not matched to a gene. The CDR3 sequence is CASSPFVSGASYEQYF. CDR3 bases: TGTGCCAGCAGCCCGTTCGTAAGCGGGGCTTCCTACGAGCAGTACTTC.

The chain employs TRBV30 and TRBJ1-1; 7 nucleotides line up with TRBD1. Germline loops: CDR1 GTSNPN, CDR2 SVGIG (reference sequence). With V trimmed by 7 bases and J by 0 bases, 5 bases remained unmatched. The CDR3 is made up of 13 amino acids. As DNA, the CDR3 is TGTGCCTCAGGGGGGACAGTGAACACTGAAGCTTTCTTT. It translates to CASGGTVNTEAFF.

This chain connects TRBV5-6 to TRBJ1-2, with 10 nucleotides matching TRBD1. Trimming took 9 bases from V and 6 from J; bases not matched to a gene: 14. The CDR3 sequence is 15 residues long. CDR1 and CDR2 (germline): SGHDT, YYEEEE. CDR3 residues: CATILFGTGDDGYTF. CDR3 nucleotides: TGTGCCACTATACTCTTTGGGACAGGGGATGATGGCTACACCTTC.

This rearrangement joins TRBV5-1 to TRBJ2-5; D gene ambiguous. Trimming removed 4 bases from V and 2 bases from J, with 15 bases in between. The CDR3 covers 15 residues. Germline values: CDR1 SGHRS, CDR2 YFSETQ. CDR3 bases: TGCGCCAGCAGCCCCGGGTCAAGTCTACAAGAGACCCAGTACTTC. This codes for CASSPGSSLQETQYF.

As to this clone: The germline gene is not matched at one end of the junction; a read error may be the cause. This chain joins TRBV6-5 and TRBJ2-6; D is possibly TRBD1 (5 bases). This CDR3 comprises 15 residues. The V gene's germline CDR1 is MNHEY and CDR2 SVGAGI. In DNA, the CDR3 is TGTGCCAGCAGGCTCCGGGCGTCTGGGGCCAACGGCCTGACTTTC. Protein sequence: CASRLRASGANGLTF.

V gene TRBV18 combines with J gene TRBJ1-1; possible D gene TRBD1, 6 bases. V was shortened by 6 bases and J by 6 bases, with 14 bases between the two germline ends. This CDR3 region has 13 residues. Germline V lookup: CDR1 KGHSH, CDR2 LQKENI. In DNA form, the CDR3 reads TGTGCCAGCTCTACCTGGACAGAATCTGAAGCTTTCTTT. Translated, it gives CASSTWTESEAFF.

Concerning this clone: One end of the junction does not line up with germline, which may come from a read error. The CDR3 coding sequence is TGTGCCAGCAGTTCAGGGGATACTGGGGCCAACGGCCTGACTTTC. This gives the protein CASSSGDTGANGLTF. J is TRBJ2-6 and V is TRBV2; a possible D gene is TRBD1 (6 bases). Germline CDR1 SNHLY, CDR2 FYNNEI. CDR3 length: 15 amino acids.

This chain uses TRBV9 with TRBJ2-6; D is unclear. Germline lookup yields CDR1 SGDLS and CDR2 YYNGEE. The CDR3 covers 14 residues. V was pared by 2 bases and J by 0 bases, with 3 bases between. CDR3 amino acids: CASSVSSGANVLTF. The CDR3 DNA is TGTGCCAGCAGCGTCAGCTCTGGGGCCAACGTCCTGACTTTC.

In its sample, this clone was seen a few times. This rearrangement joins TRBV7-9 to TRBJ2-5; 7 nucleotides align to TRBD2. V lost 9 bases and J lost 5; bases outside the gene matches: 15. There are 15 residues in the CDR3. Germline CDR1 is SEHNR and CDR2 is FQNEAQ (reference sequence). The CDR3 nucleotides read TGTGCCAGTCCGAGATCCGGGGGGATGGAGGAGACCCAGTACTTC. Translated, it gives CASPRSGGMEETQYF.

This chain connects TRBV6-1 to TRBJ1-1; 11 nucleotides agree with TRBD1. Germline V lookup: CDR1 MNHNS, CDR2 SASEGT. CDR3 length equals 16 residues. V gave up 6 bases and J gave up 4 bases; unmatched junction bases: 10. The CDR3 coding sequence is TGTGCCAGCAGGGAAATGACCGGGACAGGGGGCACTGAAGCTTTCTTT. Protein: CASREMTGTGGTEAFF.

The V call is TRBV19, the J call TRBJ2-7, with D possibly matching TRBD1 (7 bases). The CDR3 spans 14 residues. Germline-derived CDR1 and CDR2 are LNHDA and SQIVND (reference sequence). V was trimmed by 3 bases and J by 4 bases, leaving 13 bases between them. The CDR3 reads CASSIEPGGYEQYF. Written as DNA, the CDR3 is TGTGCCAGTAGTATTGAGCCAGGGGGGTACGAGCAGTACTTC.

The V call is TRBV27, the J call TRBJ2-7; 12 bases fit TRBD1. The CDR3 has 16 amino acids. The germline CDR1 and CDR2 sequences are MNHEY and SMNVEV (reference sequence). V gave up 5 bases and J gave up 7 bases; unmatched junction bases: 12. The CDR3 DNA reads TGTGCCAGCAGTGCTGCTCGGGGACAGGGGGCGGGAGAGCAGTACTTC. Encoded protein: CASSAARGQGAGEQYF.

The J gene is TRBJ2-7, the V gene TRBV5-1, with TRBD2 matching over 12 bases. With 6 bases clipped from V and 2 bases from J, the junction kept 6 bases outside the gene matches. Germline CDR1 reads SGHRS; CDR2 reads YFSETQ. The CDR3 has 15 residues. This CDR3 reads CASNFGLAGPYEQYF. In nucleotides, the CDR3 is TGCGCCAGCAACTTCGGACTAGCGGGGCCCTACGAGCAGTACTTC.

The CDR3 protein is CSVGTSGASYNEQFF. The CDR3 nucleotides read TGCAGCGTTGGGACTAGCGGGGCCTCCTACAATGAGCAGTTCTTC. The rearrangement joins TRBV29-1 to TRBJ2-1, with TRBD2 identical over 12 bases. Germline-derived CDR1 and CDR2 are SQVTM and ANQGSEA. The ends lost 4 bases at V and 0 bases at J; junction bases unmatched: 1. The CDR3 covers 15 residues.

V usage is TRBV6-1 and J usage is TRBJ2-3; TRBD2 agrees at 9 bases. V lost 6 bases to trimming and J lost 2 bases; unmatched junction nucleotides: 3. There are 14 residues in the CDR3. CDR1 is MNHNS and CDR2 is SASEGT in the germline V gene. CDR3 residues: CASREGLATDTQYF. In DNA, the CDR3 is TGTGCCAGCAGGGAGGGACTAGCCACAGATACGCAGTATTTT.

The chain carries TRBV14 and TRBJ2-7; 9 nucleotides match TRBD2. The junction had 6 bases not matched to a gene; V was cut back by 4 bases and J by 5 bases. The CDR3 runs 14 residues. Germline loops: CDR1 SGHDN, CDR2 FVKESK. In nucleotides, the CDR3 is TGTGCCAGCAGCCCTCTTAGCGGGAGCCACGAGCAGTACTTC. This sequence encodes CASSPLSGSHEQYF.

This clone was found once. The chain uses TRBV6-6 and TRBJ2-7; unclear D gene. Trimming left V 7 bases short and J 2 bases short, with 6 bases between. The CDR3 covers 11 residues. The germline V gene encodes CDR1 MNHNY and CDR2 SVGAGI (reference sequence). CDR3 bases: TGTGCCAGCAAAGAGACCTACGAGCAGTACTTC. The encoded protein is CASKETYEQYF.

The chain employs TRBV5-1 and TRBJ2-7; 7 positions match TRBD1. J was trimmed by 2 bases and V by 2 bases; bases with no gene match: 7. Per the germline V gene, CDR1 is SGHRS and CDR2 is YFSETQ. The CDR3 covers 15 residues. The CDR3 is CASSFYTGDTYEQYF. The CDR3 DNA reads TGCGCCAGCAGCTTTTACACAGGGGACACCTACGAGCAGTACTTC. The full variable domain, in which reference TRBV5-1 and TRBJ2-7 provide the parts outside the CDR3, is KAGVTQTPRYLIKTRGQQVTLSCSPISGHRSVSWYQQTPGQGLQFLFEYFSETQRNKGNFPGRFSGRQFSNSRSEMNVSTLELGDSALYLCASSFYTGDTYEQYFGPGTRLTVT.

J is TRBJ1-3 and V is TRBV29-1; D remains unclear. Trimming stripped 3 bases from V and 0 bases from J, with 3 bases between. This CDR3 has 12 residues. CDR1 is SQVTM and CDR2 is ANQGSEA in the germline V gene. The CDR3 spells CSVDHSGNTIYF. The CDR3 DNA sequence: TGCAGCGTTGACCACTCTGGAAACACCATATATTTT.

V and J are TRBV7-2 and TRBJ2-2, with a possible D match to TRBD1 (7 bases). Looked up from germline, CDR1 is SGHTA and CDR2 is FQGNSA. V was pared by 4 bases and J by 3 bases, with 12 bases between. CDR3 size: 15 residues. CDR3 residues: CASSSGGRHTGELFF. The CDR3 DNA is TGTGCCAGCAGCTCAGGGGGGCGACACACCGGGGAGCTGTTTTTT. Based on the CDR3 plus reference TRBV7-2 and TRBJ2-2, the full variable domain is GAGVSQSPSNKVTEKGKDVELRCDPISGHTALYWYRQSLGQGLEFLIYFQGNSAPDKSGLPSDRFSAERTGGSVSTLTIQRTQQEDSAVYLCASSSGGRHTGELFFGEGSRLTVL.